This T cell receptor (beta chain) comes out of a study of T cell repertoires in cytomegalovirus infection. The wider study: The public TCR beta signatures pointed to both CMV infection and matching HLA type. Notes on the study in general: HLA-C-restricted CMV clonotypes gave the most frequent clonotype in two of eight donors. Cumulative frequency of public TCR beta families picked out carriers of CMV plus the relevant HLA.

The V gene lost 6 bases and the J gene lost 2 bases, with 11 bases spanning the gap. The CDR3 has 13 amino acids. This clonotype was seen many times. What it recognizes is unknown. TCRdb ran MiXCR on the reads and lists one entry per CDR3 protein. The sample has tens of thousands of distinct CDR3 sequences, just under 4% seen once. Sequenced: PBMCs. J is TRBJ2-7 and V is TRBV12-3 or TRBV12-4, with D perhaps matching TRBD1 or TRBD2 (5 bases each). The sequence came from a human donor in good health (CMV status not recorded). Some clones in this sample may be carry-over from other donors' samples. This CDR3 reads CASSDRGAYEQYF. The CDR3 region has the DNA TGTGCCAGCAGCGATAGGGGAGCCTACGAGCAGTACTTC.